This entry lists 22 T cell receptor beta chains sequenced from one sample in a study of CD8+ T cells in alopecia areata. It was cDNA, reverse transcribed from extracted RNA, that served as the sequencing template. Assay: immunoSEQ multiplex PCR; the TCRdb copy retains only in-frame clones and omits some. The sample has about 98,000 clones; 35% to 45% are singletons. The sequenced sample was CD4+ T cells sorted from blood. The receptors were gathered from a human donor with alopecia areata.

V is TRBV9 and J is TRBJ2-5; the match to TRBD1 covers 10 bases. Germline lookup yields CDR1 SGDLS and CDR2 YYNGEE. Losses at the gene ends were 4 bases for V and 3 bases for J; bases not matched to a gene: 6. The CDR3 has 15 amino acids. CDR3 amino acids: CASSLSGQGEETQYF. The CDR3 region has the DNA TGTGCCAGCAGCCTATCCGGACAGGGGGAAGAGACCCAGTACTTC.

V is TRBV29-1 and J is TRBJ2-1; 10 bases line up with TRBD2. Germline trimming cut 3 bases from V and 5 bases from J; bases unmatched to any gene: 4. Germline V gene lookup returns CDR1 SQVTM and CDR2 ANQGSEA. There are 14 residues in the CDR3. CDR3 in amino acids: CSVEFGLADNEQFF. The CDR3 nucleotides are TGCAGCGTTGAGTTTGGACTAGCGGACAATGAGCAGTTCTTC.

This clone was seen a few times. The V call is TRBV7-2, the J call TRBJ2-7, with 8 bases fitting TRBD1. The CDR3 is 15 residues long. CDR1 and CDR2 from the germline V gene are SGHTA and FQGNSA. V gave up 2 bases and J gave up 3 bases; unmatched junction bases: 6. The chain's CDR3 is CASSLIGDRGYEQYF. The CDR3 DNA reads as TGTGCCAGCAGCTTAATCGGAGACAGGGGCTACGAGCAGTACTTC.

The rearrangement uses TRBV2 and TRBJ2-6; 7 nucleotides line up with TRBD1. The CDR3 is made up of 15 amino acids. The V segment lost 2 bases and the J segment 12 bases; nucleotides outside the gene matches: 10. Per germline, CDR1 SNHLY and CDR2 FYNNEI. The CDR3 protein is CASSEFAGDRIVLTF. The CDR3 DNA follows: TGTGCCAGCAGTGAATTTGCAGGGGACAGAATCGTCCTGACTTTC.

This clone was seen more than once but under ten times. The chain employs TRBV19 and TRBJ2-6, with D perhaps matching TRBD1 (6 bases). The CDR3 runs 15 residues. Looked up from germline, CDR1 is LNHDA and CDR2 is SQIVND (reference sequence). Trimming pared 1 base from V and 3 bases from J, leaving 7 bases between. The CDR3, as DNA: TGTGCCAGTAGTATAGCCAGGGGTGGGGCCAACGTCCTGACTTTC. Protein product: CASSIARGGANVLTF.

This clone was seen repeatedly, ten times or more. The J gene is TRBJ1-2, the V gene TRBV28; a possible D gene is TRBD1 (5 bases). The CDR3 has 12 amino acids. Germline CDR1 MDHEN, CDR2 SYDVKM. V was pared by 3 bases and J by 4 bases, with 6 bases between. The DNA of the CDR3 is TGTGCCAGCAGTTTCAGGGTCTATGGCTACACCTTC. It yields the protein CASSFRVYGYTF.

This clone was picked up a small number of times. The chain is built from TRBV23-1 and TRBJ1-4; 10 bases line up with TRBD1. TRBV23-1 is filed as an ORF, its function uncertain. V shed 8 bases and J 0 bases; nucleotides not matched to a gene: 6. The CDR3 sequence is 16 residues long. CDR3 nucleotides: TGCGCCAGCGAATGGACAGGGGGATCAACTAATGAAAAACTGTTTTTT. Translating it yields CASEWTGGSTNEKLFF.

The rearrangement joins TRBV10-3 to TRBJ2-3; D gene uncertain. CDR3 size: 12 residues. V was clipped by 8 bases and J by 4 bases, with 10 bases between them. In germline, CDR1 is ENHRY, CDR2 SYGVKD. The CDR3 DNA follows: TGTGCCATCGCGGAGAGCCCAGATACGCAGTATTTT. This encodes CAIAESPDTQYF.

This clone ranks as medium-sized. The CDR3 DNA is TGCAGCGCCCGGGACAGGGTACAAGAGACCCAGTACTTC. Its translation: CSARDRVQETQYF. This chain links TRBV29-1 with TRBJ2-5; 9 positions agree with TRBD1. There are 13 residues in the CDR3. Per the germline V gene, CDR1 is SQVTM and CDR2 is ANQGSEA. Losses at the gene ends were 7 bases for V and 2 bases for J; bases not matched to a gene: 5.

This clone turned up a few times. The chain has TRBV29-1 and TRBJ1-1; D is unresolved. The CDR3 runs 12 residues. CDR1 is SQVTM, CDR2 ANQGSEA, per germline. The ends were cut back, 7 bases at V and 7 bases at J, with 16 bases in the middle. In nucleotides, the CDR3 is TGCAGCGCCAAAGGCTGGGCAGTTGAAGCTTTCTTT. As protein: CSAKGWAVEAFF.

The chain recombines TRBV30 with TRBJ2-1; 8 bases map to TRBD2. The germline CDR1 and CDR2 sequences are GTSNPN and SVGIG (reference sequence). V lost 4 bases and J lost 3; bases outside the gene matches: 5. This CDR3 comprises 14 residues. The CDR3 protein is CAWTSGSRYNEQFF. In nucleotides, the CDR3 is TGTGCCTGGACGAGCGGGAGCCGCTACAATGAGCAGTTCTTC.

In this sample, this clone turned up a few times. V is TRBV5-6 and J is TRBJ2-1, with a possible D match to TRBD2 (7 bases). CDR1 is SGHDT and CDR2 is YYEEEE in the germline V gene. V lost 6 bases and J lost 1, with 14 bases in between. This CDR3 has 15 amino acids. CDR3 DNA sequence: TGTGCCAGCATGGGCGGGGGCCTTTCCTACAATGAGCAGTTCTTC. Its protein is CASMGGGLSYNEQFF. The complete variable domain, with remaining parts taken from reference TRBV5-6 and TRBJ2-1, reads DAGVTQSPTHLIKTRGQQVTLRCSPKSGHDTVSWYQQALGQGPQFIFQYYEEEERQRGNFPDRFSGHQFPNYSSELNVNALLLGDSALYLCASMGGGLSYNEQFFGPGTRLTVL.

This clone was observed a single time. The gene calls are TRBV30 and TRBJ2-7; 11 nucleotides agree with TRBD2. The junction had 3 bases not matched to a gene; V was cut back by 3 bases and J by 2 bases. The CDR3 has 14 amino acids. Germline V CDR1 and CDR2: GTSNPN, SVGIG (reference sequence). The CDR3 protein is CAWRVAGGPYEQYF. As DNA, the CDR3 is TGTGCCTGGAGGGTAGCGGGGGGGCCCTACGAGCAGTACTTC. Based on the CDR3 plus reference TRBV30 and TRBJ2-7, the full variable domain is SQTIHQWPATLVQPVGSPLSLECTVEGTSNPNLYWYRQAAGRGLQLLFYSVGIGQISSEVPQNLSASRPQDRQFILSSKKLLLSDSGFYLCAWRVAGGPYEQYFGPGTRLTVT.

The chain is built from TRBV29-1 and TRBJ2-4; D gene unclear. V was clipped by 6 bases and J by 1 base, with 7 bases between them. This CDR3 has 12 amino acids. Germline CDR1 is SQVTM and CDR2 is ANQGSEA. CDR3 protein: CSVAEAKNIQYF. DNA for the CDR3: TGCAGCGTGGCGGAGGCCAAAAACATTCAGTACTTC.

The chain links TRBV30 to TRBJ1-5; D remains unclear. Between the trimmed V and J ends, which lost 3 bases and 2 bases, there was a span of 8 bases. Germline V gives CDR1 GTSNPN, CDR2 SVGIG (reference sequence). The CDR3 loop spans 13 amino acids. For the CDR3, the DNA is TGTGCCTGGAGCGGGATGGGCAATCAGCCCCAGCATTTT. Protein: CAWSGMGNQPQHF.

This clone has more than one count but fewer than ten. V is TRBV28 and J is TRBJ2-3, with D tentatively TRBD2 (5 bases). The V end lost 4 bases, the J end lost 1 base, and 12 bases lay between the germline ends. CDR3 length: 15 amino acids. Germline V gene data show CDR1 as MDHEN and CDR2 as SYDVKM. CDR3 protein: CASSSGVGGTDTQYF. DNA for the CDR3: TGTGCCAGCAGTTCCGGGGTCGGAGGCACAGATACGCAGTATTTT.

The chain couples TRBV9 to TRBJ2-5, with D possibly being TRBD1 or TRBD2 (5 bases each). The CDR3 is 14 amino acids. V was trimmed by 1 base and J by 1 base, leaving 8 bases between them. Per germline, CDR1 SGDLS and CDR2 YYNGEE. The chain's CDR3 is CASSVPGTQETQYF. Written as DNA, the CDR3 is TGTGCCAGCAGCGTACCAGGGACCCAAGAGACCCAGTACTTC.

This clone ranks as medium-sized. This sample includes further DNA sequences coding for the same CDR3. This chain connects TRBV7-2 to TRBJ2-3; D is uncertain. The V end lost 1 base, the J end lost 0 bases, and 5 bases lay between the germline ends. Germline CDR1 is SGHTA and CDR2 is FQGNSA. The CDR3 has 14 residues. The DNA for the CDR3 is TGTGCCAGCAGCTTAGGCCCTAGCACAGATACGCAGTATTTT. Its protein product is CASSLGPSTDTQYF.

The chain is built from TRBV29-1 and TRBJ1-6, with 10 bases identical to TRBD1. Unmatched junction bases numbered 3, after V lost 7 bases and J lost 6 bases. Germline V lookup: CDR1 SQVTM, CDR2 ANQGSEA. There are 13 residues in the CDR3. This CDR3 is CSGQGAPNSPLHF. For the CDR3, the DNA is TGCAGCGGACAGGGGGCGCCTAATTCACCCCTCCACTTT.

This clone came up a few times. This sequence joins TRBV28 and TRBJ2-7, with 9 bases that match TRBD1. J lost 3 bases, V lost 5 bases, and 8 bases had no gene match. The CDR3 runs 15 residues. Germline V gene sequence: CDR1 MDHEN, CDR2 SYDVKM. The CDR3 loop reads CASSLSGTGNYEQYF. The CDR3 bases are TGTGCCAGCAGTCTCTCCGGGACAGGGAACTACGAGCAGTACTTC.

In its sample, this clone was seen once. This chain joins TRBV5-4 and TRBJ2-5; 12 nucleotides agree with TRBD1. The germline CDR1 and CDR2 sequences are SGHNT and YYREEE (reference sequence). This CDR3 has 17 residues. V lost 4 bases to trimming and J lost 5 bases; unmatched junction nucleotides: 12. CDR3 DNA: TGTGCCAGCAGCGGGTGGGGACAGGGGGCAGGAGGGGAGACCCAGTACTTC. This sequence encodes CASSGWGQGAGGETQYF.

In this sample, this clone turned up a few times. The chain links TRBV29-1 to TRBJ2-5, with TRBD1 as a possible D gene (6 bases). The V gene's germline CDR1 is SQVTM and CDR2 ANQGSEA. Trimming cost V 6 bases and J 1 base, with 12 bases left between them. The CDR3 runs 13 residues. CDR3 region: CSVYREGQETQYF. The CDR3 coding sequence is TGCAGCGTCTACAGGGAAGGCCAAGAGACCCAGTACTTC.